This T cell receptor beta chain is from a study of T cell clonotyping in hematopoietic cell transplantation. Study-level points and caveats: Pathologically expanded recipient clonotypes increased progressively from day 30 to day 180 as diversity fell.

A note on this clone: The antigen is undetermined.

Repertoires were generated with immunoSEQ multiplex PCR, while TCRdb's copy carries only in-frame clones and drops some. The sample consists of 55,000 to 70,000 clones, over 90% of them appearing once. The sequence was obtained from a man aged 50-60 years in good health. Some clones in this sample may be carry-over from other donors' samples. The sequenced sample was peripheral blood mononuclear cells.

The chain's CDR3 is CASISSVAGVVYEQYF. CDR3 in DNA: TGTGCCAGCATCTCTTCGGTAGCGGGGGTTGTCTACGAGCAGTACTTC. The V and J genes are TRBV28 and TRBJ2-7; 9 nucleotides match TRBD2. J was trimmed by 3 bases and V by 7 bases; bases with no gene match: 13. This CDR3 is 16 amino acids long. Germline-derived CDR1 and CDR2 are MDHEN and SYDVKM. The variable domain in full, with the rest retrieved from reference TRBV28 and TRBJ2-7, is DVKVTQSSRYLVKRTGEKVFLECVQDMDHENMFWYRQDPGLGLRLIYFSYDVKMKEKGDIPEGYSVSREKKERFSLILESASTNQTSMYLCASISSVAGVVYEQYFGPGTRLTVT.